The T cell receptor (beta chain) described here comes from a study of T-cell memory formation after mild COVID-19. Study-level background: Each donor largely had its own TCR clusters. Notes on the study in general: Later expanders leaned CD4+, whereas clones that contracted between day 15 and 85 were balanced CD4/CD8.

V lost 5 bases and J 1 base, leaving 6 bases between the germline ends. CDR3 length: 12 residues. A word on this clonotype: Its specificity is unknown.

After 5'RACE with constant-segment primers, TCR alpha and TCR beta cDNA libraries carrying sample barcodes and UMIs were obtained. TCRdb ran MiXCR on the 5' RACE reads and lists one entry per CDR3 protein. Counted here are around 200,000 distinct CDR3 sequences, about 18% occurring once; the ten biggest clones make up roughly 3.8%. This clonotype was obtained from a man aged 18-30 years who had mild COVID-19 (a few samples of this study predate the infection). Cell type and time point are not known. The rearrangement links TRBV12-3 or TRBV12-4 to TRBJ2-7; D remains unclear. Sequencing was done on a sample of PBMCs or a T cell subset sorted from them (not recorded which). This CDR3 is CASSLRSYEQYF. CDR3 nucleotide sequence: TGTGCCAGCAGTCTCCGTTCCTACGAGCAGTACTTC.